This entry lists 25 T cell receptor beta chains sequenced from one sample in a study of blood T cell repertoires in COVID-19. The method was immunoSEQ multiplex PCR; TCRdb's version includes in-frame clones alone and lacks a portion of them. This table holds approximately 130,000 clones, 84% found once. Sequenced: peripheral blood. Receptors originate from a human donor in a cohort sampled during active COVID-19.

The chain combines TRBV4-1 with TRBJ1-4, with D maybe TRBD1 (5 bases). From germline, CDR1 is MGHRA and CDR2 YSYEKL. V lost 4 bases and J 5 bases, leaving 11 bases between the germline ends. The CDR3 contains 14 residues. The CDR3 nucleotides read TGCGCCAGCAGCCTAGTAGGGGCCAATGAAAAACTGTTTTTT. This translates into CASSLVGANEKLFF.

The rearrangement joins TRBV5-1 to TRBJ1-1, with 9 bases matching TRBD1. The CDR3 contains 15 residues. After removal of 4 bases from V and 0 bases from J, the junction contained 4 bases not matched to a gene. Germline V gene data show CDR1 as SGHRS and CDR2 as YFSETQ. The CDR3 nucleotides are TGCGCCAGCAGCCACGGGGACAGGGTGAACACTGAAGCTTTCTTT. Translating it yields CASSHGDRVNTEAFF. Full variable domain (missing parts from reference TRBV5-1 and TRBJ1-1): KAGVTQTPRYLIKTRGQQVTLSCSPISGHRSVSWYQQTPGQGLQFLFEYFSETQRNKGNFPGRFSGRQFSNSRSEMNVSTLELGDSALYLCASSHGDRVNTEAFFGQGTRLTVV.

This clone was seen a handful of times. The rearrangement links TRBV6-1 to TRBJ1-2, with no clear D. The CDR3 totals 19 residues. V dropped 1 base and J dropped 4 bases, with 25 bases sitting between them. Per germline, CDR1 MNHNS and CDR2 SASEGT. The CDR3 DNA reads TGTGCCAGCAGTGAAGGTCATTATTATTCTACGAAGCGGGGCTATGGCTACACCTTC. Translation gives CASSEGHYYSTKRGYGYTF.

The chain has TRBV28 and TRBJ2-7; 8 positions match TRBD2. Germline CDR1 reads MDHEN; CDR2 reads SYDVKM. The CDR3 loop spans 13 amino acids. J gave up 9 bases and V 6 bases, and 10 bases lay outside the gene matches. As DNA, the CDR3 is TGTGCCAGCAGACCGGGACTAGGCTTCGCGCAGTACTTC. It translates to CASRPGLGFAQYF.

CDR3: CASSWGSATSYNSPLHF. CDR3 in DNA: TGTGCCAGCAGCTGGGGTAGCGCCACCTCCTATAATTCACCCCTCCACTTT. This chain connects TRBV5-6 to TRBJ1-6; no reliable D call. V dropped 3 bases and J dropped 0 bases, with 13 bases sitting between them. The V gene's germline CDR1 is SGHDT and CDR2 YYEEEE. The CDR3 contains 17 residues.

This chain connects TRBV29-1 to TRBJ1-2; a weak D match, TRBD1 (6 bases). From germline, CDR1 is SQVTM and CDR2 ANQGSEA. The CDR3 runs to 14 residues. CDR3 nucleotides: TGCCGCGGCCCGGGGGCGGGGGGGAACTATGGCTACACCTTC. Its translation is CRGPGAGGNYGYTF.

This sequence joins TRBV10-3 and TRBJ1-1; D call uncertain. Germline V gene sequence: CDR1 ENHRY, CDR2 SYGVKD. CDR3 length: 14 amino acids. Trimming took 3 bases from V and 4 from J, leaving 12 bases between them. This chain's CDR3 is CAISDFEGRTEAFF. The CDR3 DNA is TGTGCCATCAGTGATTTCGAGGGTCGCACTGAAGCTTTCTTT.

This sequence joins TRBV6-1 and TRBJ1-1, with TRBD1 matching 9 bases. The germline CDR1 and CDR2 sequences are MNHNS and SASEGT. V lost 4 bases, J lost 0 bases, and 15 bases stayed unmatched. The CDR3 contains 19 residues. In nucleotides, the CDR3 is TGTGCCAGCAGTGCCCCGGGACAGGGAATCGGAGGGTTGAACACTGAAGCTTTCTTT. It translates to CASSAPGQGIGGLNTEAFF.

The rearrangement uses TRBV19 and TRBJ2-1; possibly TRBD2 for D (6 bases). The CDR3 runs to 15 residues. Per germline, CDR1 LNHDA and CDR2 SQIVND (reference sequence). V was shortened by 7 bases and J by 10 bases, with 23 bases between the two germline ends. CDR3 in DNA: TGTGCCAGTAAACTAGGCGGGGCGGCGCCGAGGGAGCAGTTCTTC. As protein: CASKLGGAAPREQFF.

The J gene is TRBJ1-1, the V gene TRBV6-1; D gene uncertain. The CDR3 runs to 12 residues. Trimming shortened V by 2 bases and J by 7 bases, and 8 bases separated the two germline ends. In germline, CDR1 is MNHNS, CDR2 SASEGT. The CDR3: CASSEKVREAFF. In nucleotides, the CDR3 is TGTGCCAGCAGTGAAAAAGTGCGTGAAGCTTTCTTT.

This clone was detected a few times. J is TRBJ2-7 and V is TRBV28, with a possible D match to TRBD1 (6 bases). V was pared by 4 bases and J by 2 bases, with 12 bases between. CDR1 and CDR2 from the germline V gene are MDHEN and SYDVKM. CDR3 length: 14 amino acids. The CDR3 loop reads CASSSGVFPYEQYF. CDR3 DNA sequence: TGTGCCAGCAGTTCAGGGGTTTTCCCCTACGAGCAGTACTTC.

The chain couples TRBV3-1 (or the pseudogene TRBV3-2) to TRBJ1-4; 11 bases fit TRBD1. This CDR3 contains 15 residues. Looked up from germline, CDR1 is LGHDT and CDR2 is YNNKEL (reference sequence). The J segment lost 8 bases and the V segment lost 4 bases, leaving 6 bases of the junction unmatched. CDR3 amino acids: CASSRAGQGVEKLFF. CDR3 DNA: TGTGCCAGCAGCCGTGCGGGACAGGGGGTGGAAAAACTGTTTTTT.

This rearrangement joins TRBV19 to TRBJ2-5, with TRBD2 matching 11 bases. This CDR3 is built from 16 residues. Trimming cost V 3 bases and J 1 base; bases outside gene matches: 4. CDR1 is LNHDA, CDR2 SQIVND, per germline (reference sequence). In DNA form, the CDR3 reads TGTGCCAGTAGTATTAGCGGGGGGGTCGGCCAAGAGACCCAGTACTTC. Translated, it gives CASSISGGVGQETQYF.

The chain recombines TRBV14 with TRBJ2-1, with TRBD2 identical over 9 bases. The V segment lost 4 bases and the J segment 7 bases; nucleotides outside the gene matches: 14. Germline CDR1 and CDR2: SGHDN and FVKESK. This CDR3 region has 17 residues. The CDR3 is CASSLRWGSGGKNEQFF. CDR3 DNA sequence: TGTGCCAGCAGCCTCCGGTGGGGTAGCGGGGGCAAGAATGAGCAGTTCTTC. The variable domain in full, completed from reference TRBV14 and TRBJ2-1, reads EAGVTQFPSHSVIEKGQTVTLRCDPISGHDNLYWYRRVMGKEIKFLLHFVKESKQDESGMPNNRFLAERTGGTYSTLKVQPAELEDSGVYFCASSLRWGSGGKNEQFFGPGTRLTVL.

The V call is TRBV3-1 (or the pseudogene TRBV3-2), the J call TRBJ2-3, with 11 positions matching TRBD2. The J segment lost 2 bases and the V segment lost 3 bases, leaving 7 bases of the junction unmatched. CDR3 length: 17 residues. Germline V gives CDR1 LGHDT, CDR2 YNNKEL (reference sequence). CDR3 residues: CASSQATSGGNTDTQYF. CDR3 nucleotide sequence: TGTGCCAGCAGCCAGGCCACTAGCGGGGGTAACACAGATACGCAGTATTTT.

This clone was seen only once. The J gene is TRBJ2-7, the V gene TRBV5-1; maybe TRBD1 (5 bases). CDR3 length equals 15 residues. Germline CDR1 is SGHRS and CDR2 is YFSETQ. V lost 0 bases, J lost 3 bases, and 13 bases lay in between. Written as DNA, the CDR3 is TGCGCCAGCAGCTTGGGGTCGGCAGGGCTCTACGAGCAGTACTTC. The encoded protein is CASSLGSAGLYEQYF.

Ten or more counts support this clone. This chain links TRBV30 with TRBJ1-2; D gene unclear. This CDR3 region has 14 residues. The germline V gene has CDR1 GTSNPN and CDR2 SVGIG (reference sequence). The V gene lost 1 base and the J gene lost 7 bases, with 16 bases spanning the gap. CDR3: CAWSGFTPGSGYTF. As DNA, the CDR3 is TGTGCCTGGAGTGGATTTACCCCGGGAAGTGGCTACACCTTC.

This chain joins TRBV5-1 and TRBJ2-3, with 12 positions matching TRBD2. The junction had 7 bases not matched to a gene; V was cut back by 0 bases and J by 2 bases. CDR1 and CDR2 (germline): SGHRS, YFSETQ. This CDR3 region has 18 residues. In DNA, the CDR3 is TGCGCCAGCAGCTTGGGACTAGCGGGGGTGAAACTCACAGATACGCAGTATTTT. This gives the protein CASSLGLAGVKLTDTQYF.

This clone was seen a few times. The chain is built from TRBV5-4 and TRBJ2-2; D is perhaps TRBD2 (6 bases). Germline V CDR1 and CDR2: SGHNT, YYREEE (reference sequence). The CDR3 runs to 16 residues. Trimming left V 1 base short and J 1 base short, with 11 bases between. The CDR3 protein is CASSLRGSGNTGELFF. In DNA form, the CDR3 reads TGTGCCAGCAGCTTGAGGGGTAGCGGGAACACCGGGGAGCTGTTTTTT.

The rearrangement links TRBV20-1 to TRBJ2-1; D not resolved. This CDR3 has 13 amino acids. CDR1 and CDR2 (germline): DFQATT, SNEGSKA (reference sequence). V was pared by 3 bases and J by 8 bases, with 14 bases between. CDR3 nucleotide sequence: TGCAGTGCTAGTGAACGAGTTCCTGATGAGCAGTTCTTC. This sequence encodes CSASERVPDEQFF.

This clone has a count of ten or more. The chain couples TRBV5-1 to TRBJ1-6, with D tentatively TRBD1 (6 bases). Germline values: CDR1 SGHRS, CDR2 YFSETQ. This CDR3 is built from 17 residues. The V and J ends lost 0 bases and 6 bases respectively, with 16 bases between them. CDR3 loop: CASSLVPLQGLNSPLHF. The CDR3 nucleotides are TGCGCCAGCAGCTTGGTTCCCCTACAGGGCCTTAATTCACCCCTCCACTTT.

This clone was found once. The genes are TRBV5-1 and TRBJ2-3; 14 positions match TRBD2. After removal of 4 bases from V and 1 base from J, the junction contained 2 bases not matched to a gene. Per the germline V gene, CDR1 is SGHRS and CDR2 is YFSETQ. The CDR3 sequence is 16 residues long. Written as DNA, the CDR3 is TGCGCCAGCAGCGCGGGACTAGCGGGGGGCACAGATACGCAGTATTTT. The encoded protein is CASSAGLAGGTDTQYF.

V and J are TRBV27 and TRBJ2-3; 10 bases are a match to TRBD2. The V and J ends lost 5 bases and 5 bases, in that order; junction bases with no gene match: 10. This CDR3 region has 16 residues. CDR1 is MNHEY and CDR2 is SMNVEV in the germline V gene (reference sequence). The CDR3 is CASSARAGGRGDTQYF. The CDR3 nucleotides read TGTGCCAGCAGTGCGAGAGCGGGGGGGCGCGGAGATACGCAGTATTTT.

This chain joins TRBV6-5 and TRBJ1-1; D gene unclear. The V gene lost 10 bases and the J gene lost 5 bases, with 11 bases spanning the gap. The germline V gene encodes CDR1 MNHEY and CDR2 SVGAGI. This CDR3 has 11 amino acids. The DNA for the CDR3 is TGTGCCACCAGCCGTTTTACTGAAGCTTTCTTT. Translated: CATSRFTEAFF.

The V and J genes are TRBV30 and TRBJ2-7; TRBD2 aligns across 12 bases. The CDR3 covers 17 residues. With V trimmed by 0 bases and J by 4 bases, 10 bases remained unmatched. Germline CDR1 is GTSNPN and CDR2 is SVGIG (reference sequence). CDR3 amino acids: CAWSVSLAGGKGYEQYF. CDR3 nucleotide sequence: TGTGCCTGGAGTGTAAGTCTAGCGGGGGGGAAAGGTTACGAGCAGTACTTC.